These 29 T cell receptor beta chains share one sample of origin, sequenced in a study of beta chain features in type 1 diabetes (dated by TCRdb to 2016 to 2019). The library came from the immunoSEQ multiplex PCR assay. All of the isolated RNA was reverse transcribed with the High Capacity cDNA Reverse Transcription Kit, so expressed TCRB transcripts were sequenced. The clones in this table, taken by TCRdb from immuneACCESS, are in-frame only. Not every clone is retained; where verified, under half of the shortfall comes from an unresolved V gene, and the cause of the rest is unknown. The sample table holds about 300,000 clones, of which 8% were seen once. Approximately 0.93% of the sample rests with the top ten. Sequencing input: central memory CD4+ T cells from blood. The origin of the receptors is a woman aged 18-29 years in good health.

There are many counts of this clone. The V call is TRBV21-1, the J call TRBJ2-7; TRBD1 is the table's D call, not checked against the DNA. TRBV21-1 is listed as a pseudogene. The CDR3 is 13 residues long. The CDR3 protein is CASSKEAGDEQYV. The DNA of the CDR3 is TGTGCCAGCAGCAAAGAGGCAGGGGACGAGCAGTACGTC.

Regarding this clone: This may arise from a read error, as a much more abundant clone is one base away. The chain has TRBV7-9 and TRBJ1-1; 7 bases align to TRBD1. This CDR3 comprises 14 residues. Trimming cost V 5 bases and J 5 bases; bases outside gene matches: 8. Germline V gene data show CDR1 as SEHNR and CDR2 as FQNEAQ (reference sequence). The CDR3 region is CASSQIRGRTEAFF. DNA for the CDR3: TGTGCCAGCAGCCAGATCAGGGGGAGGACTGAAGCTTTCTTT.

This clone was counted ten times or more. The chain has TRBV7-2 and TRBJ1-2; D ambiguous. The CDR3 runs 12 residues. The V end was cut by 5 bases, the J end by 6 bases, with 10 bases between. Per germline, CDR1 SGHTA and CDR2 FQGNSA. The chain's CDR3 is CASSTERDGYTF. The CDR3 DNA is TGTGCCAGCAGCACCGAACGGGATGGCTACACCTTC. Drawing the rest from reference TRBV7-2 and TRBJ1-2, the complete variable domain is GAGVSQSPSNKVTEKGKDVELRCDPISGHTALYWYRQSLGQGLEFLIYFQGNSAPDKSGLPSDRFSAERTGGSVSTLTIQRTQQEDSAVYLCASSTERDGYTFGSGTRLTVV.

This clone was recorded a few times. V usage is TRBV15 and J usage is TRBJ1-6; D is unresolved. This CDR3 region has 12 residues. CDR1 is LNHNV, CDR2 YYDKDF, per germline (reference sequence). Between the trimmed V and J ends, which lost 0 bases and 12 bases, there was a span of 6 bases. As DNA, the CDR3 is TGTGCCACCAGCAGAGACAGATTACCCCTCCACTTT. Protein sequence: CATSRDRLPLHF.

This clone was observed a handful of times. V usage is TRBV10-3 and J usage is TRBJ2-1; 10 bases match TRBD2. Germline assignment: CDR1 ENHRY and CDR2 SYGVKD. CDR3 length equals 14 residues. J lost 10 bases, V lost 6 bases, and 9 bases had no gene match. The CDR3 is CAISAASGSSEQFF. DNA of the CDR3: TGTGCCATCAGCGCGGCTAGCGGGAGCTCGGAGCAGTTCTTC.

The V gene is TRBV18, the J gene TRBJ1-1; weak D call: TRBD1 (6 bases). The CDR3 spans 14 residues. V was trimmed by 5 bases and J by 8 bases, leaving 18 bases between them. The germline gives CDR1 KGHSH, CDR2 LQKENI. Here the CDR3 reads CASSATTGRAEAFF. In DNA form, the CDR3 reads TGTGCCAGCTCAGCAACAACAGGGAGGGCCGAAGCTTTCTTT.

The chain employs TRBV29-1 and TRBJ2-3; 12 nucleotides match TRBD1. Trimming cost V 2 bases and J 2 bases; bases outside gene matches: 2. Germline V gene lookup returns CDR1 SQVTM and CDR2 ANQGSEA. The CDR3 is 15 amino acids. CDR3 region: CSVELGQGATDTQYF. DNA of the CDR3: TGCAGCGTTGAATTGGGACAGGGGGCCACAGATACGCAGTATTTT.

The chain's CDR3 is CASSLAQGRGTEAFF. In DNA form, the CDR3 reads TGCGCCAGCAGCTTGGCCCAGGGGAGGGGCACTGAAGCTTTCTTT. The rearrangement links TRBV5-1 to TRBJ1-1; tentatively, D is TRBD1 (6 bases). Trimming stripped 0 bases from V and 4 bases from J, with 13 bases between. The germline V gene encodes CDR1 SGHRS and CDR2 YFSETQ. The CDR3 has 15 residues.

The chain couples TRBV27 to TRBJ2-7; 7 bases are a match to TRBD2. This CDR3 is 17 amino acids long. The junction had 18 bases not matched to a gene; V was cut back by 6 bases and J by 4 bases. Germline assignment: CDR1 MNHEY and CDR2 SMNVEV (reference sequence). The CDR3 bases are TGTGCCAGCAGCCGTAGGTGGGATCCAGCGGGGTCGTACGAGCAGTACTTC. This translates into CASSRRWDPAGSYEQYF.

The V and J genes are TRBV5-6 and TRBJ1-5; TRBD1 agrees at 8 bases. V was clipped by 1 base and J by 7 bases; unmatched bases: 4. From germline, CDR1 is SGHDT and CDR2 YYEEEE. The CDR3 totals 14 residues. The CDR3, as DNA: TGTGCCAGCAGCTTGCAGGGGGCAGACCAGCCCCAGCATTTT. It yields the protein CASSLQGADQPQHF.

This clone was seen a few times. The rearrangement joins TRBV9 to TRBJ1-1; 8 nucleotides match TRBD1. Germline CDR1 SGDLS, CDR2 YYNGEE. V dropped 4 bases and J dropped 4; count of bases not matched to a gene: 3. The CDR3 is made up of 13 amino acids. The CDR3 nucleotides are TGTGCCAGCAGCTTTGACAGGGGCACTGAAGCTTTCTTT. Its protein is CASSFDRGTEAFF.

This clone showed up just a few times. V is TRBV6-1 and J is TRBJ1-3; unclear D gene. V was cut by 2 bases and J by 5 bases, with 10 bases left in between. The CDR3 contains 14 residues. Per the germline V gene, CDR1 is MNHNS and CDR2 is SASEGT. This CDR3 is CASSELDARNTIYF. The CDR3 DNA follows: TGTGCCAGCAGTGAATTGGACGCCAGAAACACCATATATTTT.

The chain has TRBV29-1 and TRBJ1-4; tentative D call: TRBD1 (5 bases). This CDR3 spans 13 amino acids. Germline lookup yields CDR1 SQVTM and CDR2 ANQGSEA. Trimming left V 7 bases short and J 7 bases short, with 16 bases between. The CDR3 DNA follows: TGCAGCGCCAGATCCCCTGGGGGTGAAAAACTGTTTTTT. Protein sequence: CSARSPGGEKLFF.

This clone was counted only a few times. The rearrangement links TRBV7-9 to TRBJ2-1; no firm D call. The CDR3 loop spans 12 amino acids. V lost 1 base and J lost 8, with 6 bases in between. The germline V gene has CDR1 SEHNR and CDR2 FQNEAQ (reference sequence). For the CDR3, the DNA is TGTGCCAGCAGCTTAGTGGTCCATGAGCAGTTCTTC. Translating it yields CASSLVVHEQFF.

This clone has a count of ten or more. The chain links TRBV23-1 to TRBJ2-7; D gene uncertain. Being an ORF, TRBV23-1 has a function that is uncertain. Trimming stripped 3 bases from V and 7 bases from J, with 25 bases between. CDR3 length: 17 residues. The CDR3 nucleotides read TGCGCCAGCAGTCAGCAGAAAACGTGTAAGCCCCCTAAGGAGCAGTACTTC. Its translation is CASSQQKTCKPPKEQYF.

The chain has TRBV7-2 and TRBJ2-5; D perhaps matches TRBD1 (6 bases). This CDR3 comprises 15 residues. Trimming removed 5 bases from V and 5 bases from J, with 18 bases in between. Germline CDR1 reads SGHTA; CDR2 reads FQGNSA. The CDR3, as DNA: TGTGCCAGCAGCATCCGGGACAAGAATCGGGAGACCCAGTACTTC. As protein: CASSIRDKNRETQYF.

This chain uses TRBV7-3 with TRBJ2-3, with D unresolved. In germline, CDR1 is SGHTA, CDR2 FQGTGA. This CDR3 region has 15 residues. The V end was cut by 2 bases, the J end by 2 bases, with 11 bases between. CDR3 protein: CASSLGVWDTDTQYF. For the CDR3, the DNA is TGTGCCAGCAGCTTAGGAGTATGGGACACAGATACGCAGTATTTT.

CDR3 in amino acids: CASSLRRLGHHEQFF. Here the CDR3 DNA reads TGTGCCAGCAGCTTACGGAGGTTGGGGCACCATGAGCAGTTCTTC. The gene calls are TRBV13 and TRBJ2-1, with D perhaps matching TRBD1 or TRBD2 (5 bases each). CDR3 length equals 15 residues. V lost 2 bases and J 8 bases, leaving 16 bases between the germline ends. Germline CDR1 and CDR2: PRHDT and FYEKMQ (reference sequence).

The rearrangement links TRBV6-6 to TRBJ2-2; 9 bases agree with TRBD1. The CDR3 length is 14 residues. V shed 5 bases, J shed 6 bases, and the junction held 4 bases outside the gene matches. The germline gives CDR1 MNHNY, CDR2 SVGAGI (reference sequence). The DNA for the CDR3 is TGTGCCAGCAGTATACAGGGGGCTGCCGGGGAGCTGTTTTTT. Translating gives CASSIQGAAGELFF.

This clone has a handful of counts. The chain combines TRBV5-4 with TRBJ1-6, with D uncertain. The germline V and J ends were trimmed by 0 bases and 7 bases, with 11 bases remaining between them. This CDR3 comprises 15 residues. Germline assignment: CDR1 SGHNT and CDR2 YYREEE (reference sequence). The CDR3, as DNA: TGTGCCAGCAGCTTGGAGCCGGGGTTAAATTCACCCCTCCACTTT. It codes for CASSLEPGLNSPLHF.

The V call is TRBV7-2, the J call TRBJ1-1, with D perhaps matching TRBD1 (5 bases). The germline V gene has CDR1 SGHTA and CDR2 FQGNSA. Trimming removed 2 bases at V and 5 bases at J, with 12 bases between. The CDR3 consists of 14 residues. CDR3 bases: TGTGCCAGCAGCTTACAGGGATGGCGGACTGAAGCTTTCTTT. This translates into CASSLQGWRTEAFF.

This clone was observed at least ten times. This chain joins TRBV7-3 and TRBJ2-5, with D perhaps TRBD2 (5 bases). The V end lost 5 bases, the J end lost 2 bases, and 15 bases lay between the germline ends. CDR1 and CDR2 (germline): SGHTA, FQGTGA. The CDR3 runs 15 residues. The CDR3 bases are TGTGCCAGCAGCCCTGGAGTAGCGCGGCAAGAGACCCAGTACTTC. Its translation is CASSPGVARQETQYF.

This clone was observed a handful of times. The chain is built from TRBV6-6 and TRBJ2-5, with a weak D call TRBD1 (6 bases). Trimming pared 4 bases from V and 2 bases from J, leaving 11 bases between. CDR1 is MNHNY and CDR2 is SVGAGI in the germline V gene (reference sequence). The CDR3 length is 14 residues. The CDR3 sequence: CASSSQGKQETQYF. CDR3 DNA sequence: TGTGCCAGCAGTTCGCAGGGGAAACAAGAGACCCAGTACTTC.

The gene calls are TRBV15 and TRBJ2-5, with 7 bases identical to TRBD1. Germline V gives CDR1 LNHNV, CDR2 YYDKDF (reference sequence). The CDR3 extends over 14 amino acids. The V gene end was trimmed by 3 bases and the J gene end by 9 bases; junction bases not matched to a gene: 10. The CDR3 protein is CATSRGDSPGAQYF. The CDR3 nucleotides are TGTGCCACCAGCAGGGGGGACAGCCCTGGGGCCCAGTACTTC.

This clone was picked up many times. The gene calls are TRBV7-2 and TRBJ1-2; a possible D gene is TRBD1 (6 bases). In germline, CDR1 is SGHTA, CDR2 FQGNSA. Trimming took 5 bases from V and 4 from J, leaving 17 bases between them. CDR3 length: 15 amino acids. CDR3: CASSPQVTGTYGYTF. CDR3 sequence (DNA): TGTGCCAGCAGCCCTCAAGTGACAGGCACCTATGGCTACACCTTC. The entire variable domain, with the rest obtained from reference TRBV7-2 and TRBJ1-2, is as follows: GAGVSQSPSNKVTEKGKDVELRCDPISGHTALYWYRQSLGQGLEFLIYFQGNSAPDKSGLPSDRFSAERTGGSVSTLTIQRTQQEDSAVYLCASSPQVTGTYGYTFGSGTRLTVV.

This sequence joins TRBV11-2 and TRBJ1-2, with D possibly being TRBD1 (6 bases). This CDR3 has 14 residues. Trimming pared 8 bases from V and 8 bases from J, leaving 21 bases between. Germline V gene data show CDR1 as SGHAT and CDR2 as FQNNGV. The CDR3 bases are TGTGCCAGCGGAAAAGAAACAGGGCTCCACGGCTACACCTTC. Protein product: CASGKETGLHGYTF. Complete variable domain (other parts from reference TRBV11-2 and TRBJ1-2): EAGVAQSPRYKIIEKRQSVAFWCNPISGHATLYWYQQILGQGPKLLIQFQNNGVVDDSQLPKDRFSAERLKGVDSTLKIQPAKLEDSAVYLCASGKETGLHGYTFGSGTRLTVV.

This chain connects TRBV2 to TRBJ2-5, with D maybe TRBD2 (7 bases). Per the germline V gene, CDR1 is SNHLY and CDR2 is FYNNEI. This CDR3 comprises 15 residues. The V gene lost 9 bases and the J gene lost 0 bases, with 17 bases spanning the gap. The CDR3 loop reads CASRGGTAHQETQYF. The CDR3 DNA reads TGTGCCAGTAGGGGGGGCACAGCTCACCAAGAGACCCAGTACTTC.

The rearrangement links TRBV15 to TRBJ2-5, with 7 bases aligning to TRBD2. Germline-derived CDR1 and CDR2 are LNHNV and YYDKDF (reference sequence). The CDR3 consists of 16 residues. The V and J ends lost 4 bases and 3 bases, in that order; junction bases with no gene match: 11. CDR3 nucleotide sequence: TGTGCCACCAGCATAGGTGTGTCTAGCGGTGAAGAGACCCAGTACTTC. This sequence encodes CATSIGVSSGEETQYF.

The V gene is TRBV5-1, the J gene TRBJ2-5, with 8 bases fitting TRBD1. Germline lookup yields CDR1 SGHRS and CDR2 YFSETQ. The CDR3 totals 14 residues. After removal of 4 bases from V and 4 bases from J, the junction contained 6 bases not matched to a gene. CDR3 DNA: TGCGCCAGCAGCGAACAGGGGGGACCAGAGACCCAGTACTTC. It is translated as CASSEQGGPETQYF.